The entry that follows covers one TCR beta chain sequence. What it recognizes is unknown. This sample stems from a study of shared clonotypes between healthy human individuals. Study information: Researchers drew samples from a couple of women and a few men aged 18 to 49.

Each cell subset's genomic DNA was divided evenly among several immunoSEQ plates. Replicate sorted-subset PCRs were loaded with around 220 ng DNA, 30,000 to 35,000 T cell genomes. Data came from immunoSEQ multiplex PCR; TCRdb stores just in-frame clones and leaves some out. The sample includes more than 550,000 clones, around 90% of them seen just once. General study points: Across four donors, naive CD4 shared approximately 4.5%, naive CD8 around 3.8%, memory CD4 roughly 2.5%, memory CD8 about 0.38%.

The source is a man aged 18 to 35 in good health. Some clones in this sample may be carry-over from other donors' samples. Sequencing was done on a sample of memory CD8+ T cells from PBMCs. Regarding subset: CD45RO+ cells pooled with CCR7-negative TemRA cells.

CDR3 sequence reads: CASRTGQGFTNVLTF. CDR3 sequence (DNA): TGTGCCAGCAGGACAGGACAGGGCTTTACCAACGTCCTGACTTTC. This chain joins TRBV27 and TRBJ2-6, with TRBD1 identical over 8 bases. The CDR3 is 15 amino acids. The junction had 9 bases not matched to a gene; V was cut back by 6 bases and J by 8 bases. Per germline, CDR1 MNHEY and CDR2 SMNVEV (reference sequence).